This T cell receptor beta chain was sequenced for a study of cytomegalovirus exposure and HLA in healthy donors. Healthy donors of bone marrow made up the group. In germline, CDR1 is SGDLS, CDR2 YYNGEE. This CDR3 comprises 16 residues. With 3 bases clipped from V and 2 bases from J, the junction kept 4 bases outside the gene matches. 60 Vbeta and 13 Jbeta primers were used in PCR. Clones were sequenced by immunoSEQ multiplex PCR, and TCRdb holds only the in-frame ones, with some missing. The listing records more than 40,000 clones. This receptor was taken from a man aged 40-49 years in good health and CMV-seropositive. The sample comprised PBMCs. The chain is built from TRBV9 and TRBJ2-5; 13 nucleotides match TRBD2. CDR3 in amino acids: CASSGPTSGGQETQYF. The CDR3 bases are TGTGCCAGCAGCGGTCCGACTAGCGGGGGGCAAGAGACCCAGTACTTC.